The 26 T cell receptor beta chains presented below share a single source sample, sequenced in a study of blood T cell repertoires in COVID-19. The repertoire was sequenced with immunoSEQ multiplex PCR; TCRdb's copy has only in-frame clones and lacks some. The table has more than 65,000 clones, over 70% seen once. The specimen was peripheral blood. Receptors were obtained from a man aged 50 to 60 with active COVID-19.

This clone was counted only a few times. CDR3 protein: CASDSGQGGEQYF. The CDR3 coding sequence is TGCGCCAGCGACTCGGGACAGGGGGGCGAGCAGTACTTC. The chain uses TRBV5-1 and TRBJ2-7; 11 positions agree with TRBD1. Germline assignment: CDR1 SGHRS and CDR2 YFSETQ. The junction had 6 bases not matched to a gene; V was cut back by 7 bases and J by 6 bases. The CDR3 has 13 amino acids.

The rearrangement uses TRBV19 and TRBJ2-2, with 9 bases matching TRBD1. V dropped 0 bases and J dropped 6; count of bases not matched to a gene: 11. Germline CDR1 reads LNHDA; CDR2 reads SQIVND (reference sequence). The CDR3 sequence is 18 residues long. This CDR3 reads CASSIDLEGGQGAGELFF. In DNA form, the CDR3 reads TGTGCCAGTAGTATAGATTTGGAAGGGGGACAGGGCGCCGGGGAGCTGTTTTTT.

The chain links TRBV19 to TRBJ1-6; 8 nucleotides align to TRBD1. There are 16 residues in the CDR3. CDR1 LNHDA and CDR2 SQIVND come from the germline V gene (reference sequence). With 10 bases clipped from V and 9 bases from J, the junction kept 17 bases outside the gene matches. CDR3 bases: TGTGCCACTTCGAAGCGACAGGGGAGAATTAGTTCACCCCTCCACTTT. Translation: CATSKRQGRISSPLHF.

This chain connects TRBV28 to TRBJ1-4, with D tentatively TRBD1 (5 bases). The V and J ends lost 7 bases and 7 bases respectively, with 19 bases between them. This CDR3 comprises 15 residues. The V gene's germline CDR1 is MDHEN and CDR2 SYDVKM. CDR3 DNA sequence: TGTGCCAGCAACCCCGGCGGCAGGGTTTCTGAAAAACTGTTTTTT. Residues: CASNPGGRVSEKLFF.

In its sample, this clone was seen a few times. As DNA, the CDR3 is TGTGCCAGCAGCCCCCGCGGCTCTGGAAACACCATATATTTT. It specifies CASSPRGSGNTIYF. The V call is TRBV7-8, the J call TRBJ1-3; unclear D gene. V was pared by 5 bases and J by 0 bases, with 8 bases between. The CDR3 loop spans 14 amino acids. Germline CDR1 SGHVS, CDR2 FQNEAQ.

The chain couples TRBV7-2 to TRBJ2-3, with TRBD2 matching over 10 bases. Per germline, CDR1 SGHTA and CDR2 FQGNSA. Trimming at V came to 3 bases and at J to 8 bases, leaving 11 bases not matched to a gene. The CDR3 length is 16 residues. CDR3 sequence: CASSFATAGGRGTQYF. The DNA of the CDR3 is TGTGCCAGCAGCTTCGCGACAGCGGGAGGGCGGGGTACGCAGTATTTT.

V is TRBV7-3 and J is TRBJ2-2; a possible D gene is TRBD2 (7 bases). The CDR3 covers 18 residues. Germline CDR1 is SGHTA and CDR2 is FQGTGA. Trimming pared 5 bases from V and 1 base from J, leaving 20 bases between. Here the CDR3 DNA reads TGTGCCAGCAGCCGAATAGGGGGGGCGACCGTGAACACCGGGGAGCTGTTTTTT. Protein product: CASSRIGGATVNTGELFF.

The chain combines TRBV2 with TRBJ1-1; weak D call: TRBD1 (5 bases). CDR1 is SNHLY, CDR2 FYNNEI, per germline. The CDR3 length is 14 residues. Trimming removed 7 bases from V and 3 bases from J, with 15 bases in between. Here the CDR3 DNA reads TGTGCCAGCAAAGGGGCCAGGACGGACACTGAAGCTTTCTTT. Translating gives CASKGARTDTEAFF.

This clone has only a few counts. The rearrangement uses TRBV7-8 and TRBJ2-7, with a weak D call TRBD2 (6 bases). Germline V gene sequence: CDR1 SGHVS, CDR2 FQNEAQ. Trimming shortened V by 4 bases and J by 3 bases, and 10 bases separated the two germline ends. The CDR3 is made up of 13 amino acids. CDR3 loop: CASSSGTVYEQYF. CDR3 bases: TGTGCCAGCAGCTCCGGGACTGTCTACGAGCAGTACTTC. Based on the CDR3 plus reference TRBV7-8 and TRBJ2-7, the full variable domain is GAGVSQSPRYKVAKRGQDVALRCDPISGHVSLFWYQQALGQGPEFLTYFQNEAQLDKSGLPSDRFFAERPEGSVSTLKIQRTQQEDSAVYLCASSSGTVYEQYFGPGTRLTVT.

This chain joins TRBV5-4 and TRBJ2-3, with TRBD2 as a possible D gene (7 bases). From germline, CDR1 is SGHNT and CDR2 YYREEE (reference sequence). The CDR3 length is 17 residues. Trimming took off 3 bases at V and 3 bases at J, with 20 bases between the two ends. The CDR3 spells CASSSVGGGFQTDTQYF. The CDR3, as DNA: TGTGCCAGCAGCTCCGTAGGGGGGGGCTTTCAGACAGATACGCAGTATTTT.

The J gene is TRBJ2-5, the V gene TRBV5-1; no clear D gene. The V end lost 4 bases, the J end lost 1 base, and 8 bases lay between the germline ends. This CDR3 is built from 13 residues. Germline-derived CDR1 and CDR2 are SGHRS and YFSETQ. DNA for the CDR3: TGCGCCAGCAGCGGCGGAATCCAAGAGACCCAGTACTTC. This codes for CASSGGIQETQYF.

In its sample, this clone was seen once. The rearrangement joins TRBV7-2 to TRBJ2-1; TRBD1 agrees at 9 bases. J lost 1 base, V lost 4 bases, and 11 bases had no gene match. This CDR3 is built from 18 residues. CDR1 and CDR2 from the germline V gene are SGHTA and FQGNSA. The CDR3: CASSSPPPGQGSYNEQFF. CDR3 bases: TGTGCCAGCAGCTCCCCTCCTCCGGGACAGGGTTCCTACAATGAGCAGTTCTTC.

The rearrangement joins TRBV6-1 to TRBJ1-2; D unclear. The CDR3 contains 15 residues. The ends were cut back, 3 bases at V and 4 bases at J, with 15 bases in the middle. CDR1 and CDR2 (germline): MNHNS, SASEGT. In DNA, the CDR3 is TGTGCCAGCAGTGAGGAGACGGCGGTGGGCTATGGCTACACCTTC. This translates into CASSEETAVGYGYTF.

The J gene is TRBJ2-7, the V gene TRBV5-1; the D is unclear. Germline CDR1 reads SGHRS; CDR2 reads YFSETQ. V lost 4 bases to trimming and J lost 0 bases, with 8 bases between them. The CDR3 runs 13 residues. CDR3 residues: CASSKTYSYEQYF. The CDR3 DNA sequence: TGCGCCAGCAGCAAGACTTACTCCTACGAGCAGTACTTC.

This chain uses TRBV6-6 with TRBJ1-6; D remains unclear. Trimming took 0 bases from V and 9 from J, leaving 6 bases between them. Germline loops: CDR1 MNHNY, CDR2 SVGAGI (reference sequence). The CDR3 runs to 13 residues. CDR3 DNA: TGTGCCAGCAGTTACTCGGCCATTTCACCCCTCCACTTT. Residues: CASSYSAISPLHF.

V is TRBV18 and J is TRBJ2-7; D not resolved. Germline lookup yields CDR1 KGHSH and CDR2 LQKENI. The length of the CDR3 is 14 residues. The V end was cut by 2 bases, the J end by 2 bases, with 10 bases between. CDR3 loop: CASSPISTAYEQYF. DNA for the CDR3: TGTGCCAGCTCACCAATCAGCACAGCCTACGAGCAGTACTTC.

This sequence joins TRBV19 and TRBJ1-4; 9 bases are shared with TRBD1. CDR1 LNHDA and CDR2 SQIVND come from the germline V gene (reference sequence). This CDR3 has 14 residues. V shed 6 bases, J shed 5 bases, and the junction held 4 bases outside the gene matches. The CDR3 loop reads CASRGTGRNEKLFF. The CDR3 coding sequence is TGTGCCAGTAGAGGGACAGGGAGGAATGAAAAACTGTTTTTT.

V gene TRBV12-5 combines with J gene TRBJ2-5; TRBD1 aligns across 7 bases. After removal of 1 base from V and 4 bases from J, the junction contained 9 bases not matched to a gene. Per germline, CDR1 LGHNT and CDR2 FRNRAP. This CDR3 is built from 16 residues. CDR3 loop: CASGLGNRGTLETQYF. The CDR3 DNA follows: TGTGCTAGTGGTTTGGGAAACAGGGGTACCCTAGAGACCCAGTACTTC.

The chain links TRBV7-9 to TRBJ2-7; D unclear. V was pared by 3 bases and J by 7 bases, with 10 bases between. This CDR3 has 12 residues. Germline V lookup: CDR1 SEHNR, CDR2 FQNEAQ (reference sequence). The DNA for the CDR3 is TGTGCCAGCAGCTTGGTTCCCGAGGAGCAGTACTTC. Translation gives CASSLVPEEQYF.

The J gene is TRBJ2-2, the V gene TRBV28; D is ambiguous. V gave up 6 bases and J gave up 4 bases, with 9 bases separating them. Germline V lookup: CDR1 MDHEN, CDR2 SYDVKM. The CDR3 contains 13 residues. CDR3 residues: CASSPSSTGELFF. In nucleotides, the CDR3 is TGTGCCAGCAGCCCGTCCAGCACCGGGGAGCTGTTTTTT.

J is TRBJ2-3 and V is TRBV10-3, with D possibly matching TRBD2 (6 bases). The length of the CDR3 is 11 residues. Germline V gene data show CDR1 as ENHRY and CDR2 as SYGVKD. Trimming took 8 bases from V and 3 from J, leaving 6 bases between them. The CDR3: CAIRGTDTQYF. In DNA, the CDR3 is TGTGCCATCCGGGGGACAGATACGCAGTATTTT.

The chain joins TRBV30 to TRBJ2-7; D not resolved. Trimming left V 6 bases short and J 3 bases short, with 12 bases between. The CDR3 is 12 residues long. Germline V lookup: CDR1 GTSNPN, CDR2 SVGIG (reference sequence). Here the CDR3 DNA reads TGTGCCTGCCGATCAGAAAACTACGAGCAGTACTTC. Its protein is CACRSENYEQYF.

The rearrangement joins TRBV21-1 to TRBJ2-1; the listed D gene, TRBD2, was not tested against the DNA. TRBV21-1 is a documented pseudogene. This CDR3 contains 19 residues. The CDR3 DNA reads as TGTGCCAGCAGCAAAATAAGTATGACTAGCGGGGGGGAATACAATGAGCAGTTCTTC. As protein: CASSKISMTSGGEYNEQFF.

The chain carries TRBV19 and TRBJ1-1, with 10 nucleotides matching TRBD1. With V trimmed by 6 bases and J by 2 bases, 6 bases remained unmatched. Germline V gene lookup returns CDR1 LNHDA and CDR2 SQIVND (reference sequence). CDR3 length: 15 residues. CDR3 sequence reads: CASSPGQGVNTEAFF. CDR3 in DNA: TGTGCCAGTAGCCCAGGACAGGGGGTAAACACTGAAGCTTTCTTT.

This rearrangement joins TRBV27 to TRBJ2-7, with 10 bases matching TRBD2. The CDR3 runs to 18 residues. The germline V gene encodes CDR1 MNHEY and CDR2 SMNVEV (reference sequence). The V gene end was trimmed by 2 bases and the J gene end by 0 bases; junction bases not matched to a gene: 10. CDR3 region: CASSLMSGRGPFSYEQYF. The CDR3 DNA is TGTGCCAGCAGTTTAATGAGCGGGAGGGGACCCTTCTCCTACGAGCAGTACTTC.

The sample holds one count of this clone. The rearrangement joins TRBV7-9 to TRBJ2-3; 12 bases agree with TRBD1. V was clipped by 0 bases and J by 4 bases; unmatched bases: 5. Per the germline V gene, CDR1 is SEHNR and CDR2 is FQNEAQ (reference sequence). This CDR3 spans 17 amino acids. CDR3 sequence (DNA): TGTGCCAGCAGCTTAGCGCTTGGGACAGGGGGCGCAGATACGCAGTATTTT. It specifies CASSLALGTGGADTQYF.